A selection of T cell receptor beta chains follows, all from one sample in a study of T cells in Graves' hyperthyroidism and ophthalmopathy. TCRdb called the multiplex PCR reads again in MiXCR, with one record for every CDR3 protein. The profile covers about 530,000 distinct CDR3 sequences, with approximately 17% appearing a single time and approximately 15% taken by the ten largest. The sample was blood. These receptors came from a woman aged 18-30 years with Graves' ophthalmopathy. The CDR3 runs from the conserved cysteine through the conserved F or W. Fields, in order: CDR3 protein, CDR3 DNA, clone size, J gene, V gene, D gene. The D gene is left open where the match is weak. A row's size may be missing; if present it is once, few, many or a size class.

CDR3 protein: CASSEGSGSGYTF; CDR3 DNA: TGCGCCAGCAGTGAAGGCAGCGGCAGCGGCTACACCTTC; clone size: NA; J gene: TRBJ1-2; V gene: TRBV10-2; D gene: NA
CDR3 protein: CASSPGTQVGTSGRQNEQFF; CDR3 DNA: TGTGCCAGCAGCCCCGGAACCCAAGTCGGGACTAGCGGGAGGCAAAATGAGCAGTTCTTC; clone size: NA; J gene: TRBJ2-1; V gene: TRBV11-3; D gene: TRBD2
CDR3 protein: CASSWGGGSSYEQYF; CDR3 DNA: TGTGCCAGCAGCTGGGGAGGCGGGAGCTCCTACGAGCAGTACTTC; clone size: NA; J gene: TRBJ2-7; V gene: TRBV7-2; D gene: TRBD2
CDR3 protein: CASSLDPGKGYEQYF; CDR3 DNA: TGTGCCAGCAGCTTAGATCCGGGTAAGGGCTACGAGCAGTACTTC; clone size: many; J gene: TRBJ2-7; V gene: TRBV7-2; D gene: NA
CDR3 protein: CASSQLDRDYEQYF; CDR3 DNA: TGTGCCAGCAGCCAACTTGACAGGGACTACGAGCAGTACTTC; clone size: NA; J gene: TRBJ2-7; V gene: TRBV12-3/TRBV12-4; D gene: TRBD1
CDR3 protein: CASSETNVGNLGSNQPQHF; CDR3 DNA: TGTGCCAGCAGTGAAACGAATGTCGGTAATCTTGGTAGCAATCAGCCCCAGCATTTT; clone size: many; J gene: TRBJ1-5; V gene: TRBV6-1; D gene: NA
CDR3 protein: CSARDRDRVDTQYF; CDR3 DNA: TGCAGTGCTAGAGATCGGGACAGGGTAGATACGCAGTATTTT; clone size: few; J gene: TRBJ2-3; V gene: TRBV20-1; D gene: TRBD1
CDR3 protein: CASSLDRAAAKLFF; CDR3 DNA: TGTGCCAGCAGCTTGGACCGGGCAGCGGCAAAACTGTTTTTT; clone size: NA; J gene: TRBJ1-4; V gene: TRBV5-6; D gene: NA
CDR3 protein: CSAGVERTGELFF; CDR3 DNA: TGCAGTGCGGGGGTGGAAAGGACCGGGGAGCTGTTTTTT; clone size: few; J gene: TRBJ2-2; V gene: TRBV20-1; D gene: NA
CDR3 protein: CASNRAWENIQYF; CDR3 DNA: TGTGCCAGTAACAGGGCATGGGAAAACATTCAGTACTTC; clone size: many; J gene: TRBJ2-4; V gene: TRBV28; D gene: NA
CDR3 protein: CASSPPTGGIRAEAFF; CDR3 DNA: TGTGCCAGCTCACCACCCACAGGGGGGATAAGGGCTGAAGCTTTCTTT; clone size: many; J gene: TRBJ1-1; V gene: TRBV18; D gene: TRBD1
CDR3 protein: CSVDHLFPGLAVYNEQFF; CDR3 DNA: TGCAGCGTTGACCACCTCTTTCCGGGACTAGCGGTCTACAATGAGCAGTTCTTC; clone size: NA; J gene: TRBJ2-1; V gene: TRBV29-1; D gene: TRBD2
CDR3 protein: CASWDRVGEKLFF; CDR3 DNA: TGTGCCAGCTGGGACAGGGTAGGGGAAAAACTGTTTTTT; clone size: few; J gene: TRBJ1-4; V gene: TRBV6-1; D gene: TRBD1
CDR3 protein: CASSRQGSTNEKLFF; CDR3 DNA: TGTGCCAGCAGCAGGCAGGGCTCAACTAATGAAAAACTGTTTTTT; clone size: NA; J gene: TRBJ1-4; V gene: TRBV9; D gene: NA
CDR3 protein: CASSLRLDSAGANVLTF; CDR3 DNA: TGCGCCAGCAGCCTACGTCTAGACAGTGCCGGGGCCAACGTCCTGACTTTC; clone size: NA; J gene: TRBJ2-6; V gene: TRBV4-3; D gene: NA
CDR3 protein: CAWSANYGNTIYF; CDR3 DNA: TGTGCCTGGAGTGCGAACTACGGGAACACCATATATTTT; clone size: many; J gene: TRBJ1-3; V gene: TRBV30; D gene: NA
CDR3 protein: CASTFGGNSPLHF; CDR3 DNA: TGTGCCAGCACCTTCGGGGGTAATTCACCCCTCCACTTT; clone size: few; J gene: TRBJ1-6; V gene: TRBV25-1; D gene: NA
CDR3 protein: CASSPLGQGGTQYF; CDR3 DNA: TGTGCCAGCAGCCCCCTGGGACAGGGAGGGACCCAGTACTTC; clone size: NA; J gene: TRBJ2-5; V gene: TRBV11-2; D gene: TRBD1
CDR3 protein: CASSSLAANNEQFF; CDR3 DNA: TGTGCCAGCAGTTCTCTAGCGGCCAACAATGAGCAGTTCTTC; clone size: many; J gene: TRBJ2-1; V gene: TRBV28; D gene: TRBD2
CDR3 protein: CASSLGISNQPQHF; CDR3 DNA: TGTGCCAGCAGTCTTGGAATTAGCAATCAGCCCCAGCATTTT; clone size: few; J gene: TRBJ1-5; V gene: TRBV28; D gene: NA
CDR3 protein: CASGLVGGRITYGYTF; CDR3 DNA: TGTGCTAGTGGTTTGGTAGGGGGACGGATTACCTATGGCTACACCTTC; clone size: few; J gene: TRBJ1-2; V gene: TRBV12-5; D gene: NA
CDR3 protein: CASSFLLAGVVANEQFF; CDR3 DNA: TGTGCCAGCAGTTTCCTACTAGCGGGAGTAGTGGCCAATGAGCAGTTCTTC; clone size: many; J gene: TRBJ2-1; V gene: TRBV12-3/TRBV12-4; D gene: TRBD2
CDR3 protein: CASSYSRRLAGNENTGELFF; CDR3 DNA: TGTGCCAGCAGTTACTCTCGTCGGCTAGCGGGAAATGAGAACACCGGGGAGCTGTTTTTT; clone size: few; J gene: TRBJ2-2; V gene: TRBV6-5; D gene: TRBD2
CDR3 protein: CASSQAGNEQFF; CDR3 DNA: TGCGCCAGCAGCCAAGCGGGCAATGAGCAGTTCTTC; clone size: many; J gene: TRBJ2-1; V gene: TRBV4-1; D gene: NA
CDR3 protein: CASSSGLRTDTQYF; CDR3 DNA: TGTGCCAGCAGCTCCGGACTCCGCACAGATACGCAGTATTTT; clone size: many; J gene: TRBJ2-3; V gene: TRBV7-9; D gene: NA
CDR3 protein: CASSVLAGREQFF; CDR3 DNA: TGTGCCAGCAGCGTATTAGCGGGACGGGAGCAGTTCTTC; clone size: few; J gene: TRBJ2-1; V gene: TRBV9; D gene: TRBD2
CDR3 protein: CASSLVLSDTQYF; CDR3 DNA: TGTGCCAGCAGCTTAGTCCTCTCAGATACGCAGTATTTT; clone size: many; J gene: TRBJ2-3; V gene: TRBV7-3; D gene: NA
CDR3 protein: CAWSVSVMTGEPYEQYF; CDR3 DNA: TGTGCCTGGAGTGTTAGTGTAATGACAGGGGAACCCTACGAGCAGTACTTC; clone size: few; J gene: TRBJ2-7; V gene: TRBV30; D gene: TRBD1
CDR3 protein: CASSHSGSRGNEQFF; CDR3 DNA: TGTGCCAGCAGTCATAGCGGGAGTAGAGGAAATGAGCAGTTCTTC; clone size: many; J gene: TRBJ2-1; V gene: TRBV12-3/TRBV12-4; D gene: TRBD2
CDR3 protein: CASRLIPVRGGNTEAFF; CDR3 DNA: TGTGCCAGTAGATTAATCCCGGTTCGGGGCGGGAACACTGAAGCTTTCTTT; clone size: few; J gene: TRBJ1-1; V gene: TRBV19; D gene: NA
CDR3 protein: CASSWGLAGDLSYNEQFF; CDR3 DNA: TGTGCCAGCAGTTGGGGACTAGCGGGGGATCTCTCCTACAATGAGCAGTTCTTC; clone size: many; J gene: TRBJ2-1; V gene: TRBV6-1; D gene: TRBD2
CDR3 protein: CASSQRLAGEETQYF; CDR3 DNA: TGTGCCAGCAGCCAAAGACTAGCGGGGGAAGAGACCCAGTACTTC; clone size: many; J gene: TRBJ2-5; V gene: TRBV11-2; D gene: TRBD2
CDR3 protein: CASSDSRLADEQYF; CDR3 DNA: TGTGCCAGCAGTGACTCGCGACTAGCAGATGAGCAGTACTTC; clone size: NA; J gene: TRBJ2-7; V gene: TRBV6-4; D gene: TRBD2
CDR3 protein: CASSSEADYQETQYF; CDR3 DNA: TGTGCCAGCAGTTCAGAAGCGGACTACCAAGAGACCCAGTACTTC; clone size: many; J gene: TRBJ2-5; V gene: TRBV27; D gene: NA
CDR3 protein: CASSVDSGTEAFF; CDR3 DNA: TGTGCCAGCAGCGTAGATTCGGGCACTGAAGCTTTCTTT; clone size: many; J gene: TRBJ1-1; V gene: TRBV9; D gene: NA
CDR3 protein: CASSKDSGGSYNEQFF; CDR3 DNA: TGTGCCAGCAGCAAGGATAGCGGGGGGTCCTATAATGAGCAGTTCTTC; clone size: NA; J gene: TRBJ2-1; V gene: TRBV3-1; D gene: TRBD2
CDR3 protein: CASSLGQVVEEAFF; CDR3 DNA: TGTGCCAGCAGCTTGGGACAGGTGGTCGAAGAGGCTTTCTTT; clone size: NA; J gene: TRBJ1-1; V gene: TRBV5-4; D gene: NA
CDR3 protein: CASSSLAGGPNEQYF; CDR3 DNA: TGTGCCAGCAGCTCACTAGCGGGAGGGCCTAACGAGCAGTACTTC; clone size: NA; J gene: TRBJ2-7; V gene: TRBV7-6; D gene: TRBD2
CDR3 protein: CAWTPWGRTATNEKLFF; CDR3 DNA: TGTGCCTGGACCCCCTGGGGCAGAACTGCAACTAATGAAAAACTGTTTTTT; clone size: many; J gene: TRBJ1-4; V gene: TRBV30; D gene: NA
CDR3 protein: CSASLLGTEAFF; CDR3 DNA: TGCAGTGCTAGCCTATTGGGCACTGAAGCTTTCTTT; clone size: many; J gene: TRBJ1-1; V gene: TRBV20-1; D gene: NA
CDR3 protein: CAGARDWNTEAFF; CDR3 DNA: TGCGCCGGAGCTAGGGACTGGAACACTGAAGCTTTCTTT; clone size: NA; J gene: TRBJ1-1; V gene: TRBV10-2; D gene: NA
CDR3 protein: CASSPAAGQGGPGPNQPQHF; CDR3 DNA: TGTGCCAGCAGTCCTGCCGCGGGACAGGGAGGTCCCGGACCGAATCAGCCCCAGCATTTT; clone size: many; J gene: TRBJ1-5; V gene: TRBV27; D gene: TRBD1
CDR3 protein: CASSYRLNYGYTF; CDR3 DNA: TGTGCCAGCAGTTACAGGTTAAACTATGGCTACACCTTC; clone size: NA; J gene: TRBJ1-2; V gene: TRBV6-2/TRBV6-3; D gene: NA
CDR3 protein: CASSLEQSNTGELFF; CDR3 DNA: TGTGCCAGCAGCTTAGAACAGTCGAACACCGGGGAGCTGTTTTTT; clone size: NA; J gene: TRBJ2-2; V gene: TRBV7-2; D gene: NA
CDR3 protein: CASSLKRVVETQYF; CDR3 DNA: TGTGCCAGCAGTTTAAAAAGGGTGGTAGAGACCCAGTACTTC; clone size: many; J gene: TRBJ2-5; V gene: TRBV12-3/TRBV12-4; D gene: NA
CDR3 protein: CASSLDVDVSYEQYF; CDR3 DNA: TGTGCCAGCAGCTTAGATGTGGACGTCTCCTACGAGCAGTACTTC; clone size: many; J gene: TRBJ2-7; V gene: TRBV7-9; D gene: NA
CDR3 protein: CASSVGVGGRSYEQYF; CDR3 DNA: TGTGCCAGCAGCGTAGGGGTCGGGGGGAGATCCTACGAGCAGTACTTC; clone size: few; J gene: TRBJ2-7; V gene: TRBV9; D gene: TRBD2
CDR3 protein: CARLRARIQETQYF; CDR3 DNA: TGCGCCAGATTAAGGGCCAGGATCCAAGAGACCCAGTACTTC; clone size: NA; J gene: TRBJ2-5; V gene: TRBV10-1; D gene: NA
CDR3 protein: CVRDDVFSGNTIYF; CDR3 DNA: TGTGTCCGAGACGATGTTTTCTCTGGAAACACCATATATTTT; clone size: NA; J gene: TRBJ1-3; V gene: TRBV30; D gene: NA
CDR3 protein: CASSMGLGSPLHF; CDR3 DNA: TGTGCCAGTAGTATGGGATTGGGTTCACCCCTCCACTTT; clone size: few; J gene: TRBJ1-6; V gene: TRBV19; D gene: NA
CDR3 protein: CASSSTDRLKNIQYF; CDR3 DNA: TGTGCCAGCAGTTCCACTGACAGGCTTAAAAACATTCAGTACTTC; clone size: few; J gene: TRBJ2-4; V gene: TRBV2; D gene: NA
CDR3 protein: CATSAAGASTEAFF; CDR3 DNA: TGTGCCACCAGCGCTGCGGGGGCCTCCACTGAAGCTTTCTTT; clone size: many; J gene: TRBJ1-1; V gene: TRBV24-1; D gene: NA
CDR3 protein: CASSQDRNTGELFF; CDR3 DNA: TGTGCCAGCAGCCAGGACAGGAACACCGGGGAGCTGTTTTTT; clone size: many; J gene: TRBJ2-2; V gene: TRBV28; D gene: NA
CDR3 protein: CASSYSIGSSGNTIYF; CDR3 DNA: TGTGCCAGCAGTTACTCGATAGGGAGCTCTGGAAACACCATATATTTT; clone size: NA; J gene: TRBJ1-3; V gene: TRBV6-5; D gene: NA
CDR3 protein: CASTIGRQPQHF; CDR3 DNA: TGTGCCAGCACTATCGGGCGTCAGCCCCAGCATTTT; clone size: many; J gene: TRBJ1-5; V gene: TRBV28; D gene: NA
CDR3 protein: CASTGGVTGVTNTGELFF; CDR3 DNA: TGTGCCAGCACCGGGGGGGTAACGGGAGTGACGAACACCGGGGAGCTGTTTTTT; clone size: NA; J gene: TRBJ2-2; V gene: TRBV7-9; D gene: TRBD2